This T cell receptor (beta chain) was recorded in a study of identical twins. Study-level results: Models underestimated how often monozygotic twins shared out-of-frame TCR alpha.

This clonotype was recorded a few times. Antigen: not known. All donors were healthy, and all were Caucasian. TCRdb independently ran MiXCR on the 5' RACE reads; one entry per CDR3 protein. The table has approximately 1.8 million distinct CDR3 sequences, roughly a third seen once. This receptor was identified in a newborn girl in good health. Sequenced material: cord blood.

In nucleotides, the CDR3 is TGTGCCAGCAGTTTGGGCAGGCATGATGGCTACACCTTC. Amino acid sequence: CASSLGRHDGYTF. The rearrangement links TRBV28 to TRBJ1-2; no firm D call. CDR3 length: 13 residues. V was cut by 3 bases and J by 6 bases, with 11 bases left in between. Germline lookup yields CDR1 MDHEN and CDR2 SYDVKM.